This T cell receptor beta chain was found in a study of cytomegalovirus exposure and HLA in healthy donors (dated by TCRdb to about 2017). Turning to the overall study: According to an earlier analysis of 587 of the donors, about 179 million T cells yielded some 110 million unique TCR beta sequences and 276 Gb of sequence data. An early release covering some 640 HLA-typed donors comprised about 300 gigabases of sequencing data and approximately 85 million unique TCR sequences. All discovery cohort repertoires had been generated using a single sequencing platform. A later genetic analysis took genome-wide SNP genotypes for about 55% of the 666 donors and used that subset as a discovery cohort. Five DR-DQ haplotypes were handled as single units for association and clustering, since linkage in the cohort was strong. To predict cytomegalovirus infection status, the study brought together high-throughput TCR immunosequencing, statistical association of individual TCRs with disease status, and machine learning. In an earlier analysis of more than 550 of the donors, high-throughput TCR beta sequencing was used to judge whether each TCR beta V gene segment behaved as functional or pseudogenic. Typing coverage varied by locus: roughly 629-640 donors for A, B, C, DRB1 and DQB1; approximately 520 for DQA1; 600 to 610 for DPA1; fewer than 480 for DPB1. The study profiled the T cell repertoires of approximately 700 subjects by immunosequencing and related them to cytomegalovirus serostatus. Of the approximately 400 genotyped donors, less than 85% were placed in the genetic ancestry cluster associated with self-reported Caucasian donors. The study aimed to test whether signatures of past pathogen exposure could be identified by cataloging public T cell receptors. HLA typing covered class I and class II loci at four-digit resolution. Along with the roughly 700-subject first cohort, a separate validation cohort of approximately 110 different subjects was used. Donor age, sex, ethnicity and CMV serostatus were compiled alongside the repertoire data. To study patterns of TCR occurrence, a later analysis re-analyzed previously published TCR beta repertoires from 650 to 750 donors and added high-resolution HLA genotyping. Rather than using new phenotypic data, the later analysis identified candidate immune exposures from TCR beta sequences and from how often those sequences occurred across donors. Among around 400 genotyped donors of the cohort, an average of roughly 240,000 unique TCR beta nucleotide sequences were sequenced per donor, 15% to 20% of them non-productive. Study-wide conclusions, independent of this receptor: This cohort had only TCR beta chains sequenced, and the lack of alpha or paired-chain data limited which features could be detected. When HLA alleles, especially DR and DQ, strongly co-occurred, TCR associations were difficult to assign to individual alleles. A cluster of highly shared sequence variants was judged likely to be a technical artifact of the sequencing pipeline. Some IMGT-functional V segments, including TRBV6-2 and TRBV6-3, could not be told apart with the 87-base-pair reads, so those segments were excluded. At a false discovery rate of 0.05, a later analysis linked around 17,000 TCR beta sequences to specific HLA alleles. In a later genetic analysis, fewer N-insertions in productive TCRs were reported among donors in an Asian-associated ancestry cluster than the roughly 710-donor mean. In a later analysis, several top co-occurrence clusters were reported to appear linked to parvovirus B19, influenza, CMV and Epstein-Barr virus. Linkage disequilibrium might explain the correlated functional status among segregating V segments, but an unknown experimental factor could not be excluded. Over 15 rarely observed V segments, including chromosome 9 orphons, were excluded from the earlier analysis of about 610 of the donors because counts were too low. A few of the identified cytomegalovirus-associated TCR beta chains were confirmed in vitro to be specific for cytomegalovirus antigens. A further reported finding was that TCR beta sequences accurately predicted the HLA-A and HLA-B alleles for most subjects in the first cohort. An association between a missense DCLRE1C variant and V-gene and J-gene trimming of TCR beta chains was found in a later genetic analysis and replicated in an independent cohort. The classifier was reported to diagnose cytomegalovirus status with high specificity and sensitivity in both the original cohort and the validation cohort. In a later analysis, HLA-associated TCR beta chains showed more clonal expansion and lower generation probabilities than non-associated chains that were equally common. The study gave a list of under 200 TCR beta chains associated with cytomegalovirus. CMV serostatus was the only immune exposure information available for the cohort. Most TCR sequences were observed very rarely across donors, whereas some public TCRs were present in many individuals. The authors suggested that the approach could potentially be extended to other disease states and immunological phenotypes. Presence/absence analyses assumed roughly uniform sequencing depth across donors, an assumption that may not hold. A later analysis found that most CMV-associated TCR beta chains appeared HLA-restricted, with HLA associations seemingly driven largely by CMV exposure. Broadly in line with IMGT annotations, most TCR beta V segments showed up in productive rearrangements about 87% or about 30% of the time in an earlier analysis of around 600 of the donors. In a later analysis, TCR association rates were found to vary across HLA loci, with the most associated TCRs seen for DRB1 alleles and the fewest for HLA-C alleles. Because HLA typing was unavailable for some donors at each locus, only the typed subset was used in association tests.

The CDR3 has 15 amino acids, counting the end cysteine and phenylalanine. Here the CDR3 DNA is all that survives: 45 bases in frame from base 1. CDR1 and CDR2 are drawn from the germline V gene: MRHNA, SNTAGT. V is pared back by 7 bases and J by 0 bases, with 13 bases lying between the germline termini. Library preparation was by the immunoSEQ multiplex PCR assay. The multiplex PCR relied on a mix of 60 forward primers for TCR Vbeta segments and 13 reverse primers for TCR Jbeta segments. A multiplex PCR assay on genomic DNA amplified the CDR3 region of rearranged TCR beta genes. Amplified TCR beta libraries were sequenced as 87-base-pair reads on the Illumina HiSeq System. In the paper's pipeline: A later analysis counted around 72 million unique TCR beta chains across the 640 or so repertoires, and 9 million to 14 million of these chains were shared by at least two donors. To remove PCR and sequencing errors, raw reads were error-corrected and collapsed into unique sequences using a nearest-neighbor algorithm that merged closely related sequences. To assign V, D and J gene segments, CDR3 sequences were aligned to IMGT reference sequences. For a sequence to be retained, a match of at least six nucleotides was required to both a V gene segment and a J gene segment. A rearrangement was called productive if the CDR3 had no stop codons and remained in frame with V and J, and every other rearrangement was called non-productive. CDR3 was defined according to IMGT convention as the region running from the second conserved V-encoded cysteine to the conserved J-encoded phenylalanine. The earlier analysis of a few hundred of the donors excluded sequences that lacked an unambiguous match to a single V gene segment. An earlier analysis of 500 to 600 of the donors classified V segments as functional when productive rearrangements were above 56.7% and as segregating when the standard deviation between donors was above 5%. A statistical classification framework was built for diagnosing cytomegalovirus status from the catalog of TCR beta chain sequences. V and J gene assignment, in a later analysis, came from comparing TCR nucleotide sequences with IMGT/GENE-DB human TR gene sequences. The TCRdist pipeline was used in a later analysis to assign CDR3 sequences and most-parsimonious VDJ recombination scenarios. In a later analysis, each TCR beta chain was defined by its CDR3 amino acid sequence together with its V-gene family, and reads without a unique V-gene family were excluded. As a way to deal with suspected cross-contamination and a sequencing artifact, a later analysis dropped under 600 nucleotide sequences that were highly shared and had low generation probability. A later analysis calculated a clonal expansion index for each public chain from normalized within-repertoire ranks of inferred template counts. A later analysis computed generation probabilities with a VDJ recombination model fitted to out-of-frame rearrangements, and checked the results against IGoR. In a later analysis, TCR-TCR, TCR-HLA and TCR-CMV co-occurrence was scored with hypergeometric tests, and a repertoire-size bias correction was applied to TCR pairs. To estimate false discovery rates, a later analysis permuted the HLA or CMV assignments 20 times. In a later analysis, co-occurring TCRs were grouped with DBSCAN, and TCRdist sequence similarity was added when clustering was performed within HLA-allele-positive subsets. Repertoires with fewer than 30,000 or more than 120,000 public chains, plus five repertoires with anomalous nucleotide sharing, were excluded from co-occurrence clustering. The table comes from immuneACCESS by way of TCRdb, which keeps in-frame sequences with V and J called. Part of the clones is missing from these tables; in studies checked, under half for an unresolved V gene and the rest for unknown reasons. The V and J calls and clone size are taken from that table; D and trimming were inferred from the DNA. This sample is represented by tens of thousands of clones; around 70% of them were singletons. 11% of the sample lies in the top ten.

In this sample, this clone turned up a few times. What antigen it recognizes has not been identified. No base-level quality is on record; no much larger clone is a single base apart. In total, 500 to 700 healthy bone marrow donors made up the cohort. Cohort members were all nominally healthy when sampled, although unrecorded immune exposures were likely present. The donor tested CMV seropositive, placing the donor among the approximately 290 seropositive members of the cohort. Each donor provided a peripheral blood sample, and peripheral blood mononuclear cells were used for TCR beta sequencing. The Qiagen DNeasy Blood Extraction Kit was used to extract genomic DNA from the blood cell samples.

The specimen sequenced was PBMCs. This sequence uses TRBV6-4 and TRBJ2-1; the D gene assignment is ambiguous. The clonotype comes from a woman in her thirties or forties in good health and CMV-seropositive. The CDR3 region reads CASIGRRSSYNEQFF. The DNA is as follows: TGTGCCAGCATCGGCCGGAGAAGCTCCTACAATGAGCAGTTCTTC.